Following are 7 T cell receptor beta chains from one sample sequenced in a study of shared clonotypes between healthy human individuals. Sequenced by immunoSEQ multiplex PCR; TCRdb stores in-frame clones only, minus some. The sample consists of about 1 million clones, 75% of them appearing once. Sequenced sample: memory CD4+ T cells sorted from blood. This sample's subset: CD45RA-negative fraction. The receptors shown here come from a man aged 18 to 29 in good health.

The chain joins TRBV27 to TRBJ1-1; 11 nucleotides align to TRBD1. This CDR3 has 15 residues. Trimming at V came to 4 bases and at J to 1 base, leaving 2 bases not matched to a gene. Germline V CDR1 and CDR2: MNHEY, SMNVEV (reference sequence). CDR3 DNA: TGTGCCAGCAGTTGGACAGGGGGCGAGAACACTGAAGCTTTCTTT. Translating it yields CASSWTGGENTEAFF.

This clone was detected ten times or more. The chain uses TRBV18 and TRBJ2-7; D could derive from TRBD1 or TRBD2 (7 bases each). The ends were cut back, 6 bases at V and 5 bases at J, with 17 bases in the middle. CDR1 is KGHSH and CDR2 is LQKENI in the germline V gene. The CDR3 has 14 amino acids. CDR3 amino acids: CASSPRAGGDEQYF. The CDR3 bases are TGTGCCAGCTCCCCGCGGGCAGGGGGGGACGAGCAGTACTTC.

The chain has TRBV7-2 and TRBJ1-6; a possible D gene is TRBD1 (6 bases). With 7 bases removed from V and 1 base from J, the gap between germline ends came to 8 bases. CDR1 and CDR2 from the germline V gene are SGHTA and FQGNSA. This CDR3 comprises 14 residues. The CDR3 here is CASKGGSYNSPLHF. The CDR3, as DNA: TGTGCCAGCAAGGGGGGGTCCTATAATTCACCCCTCCACTTT.

The chain carries TRBV6-1 and TRBJ2-7, with D possibly matching TRBD2 (5 bases). Per germline, CDR1 MNHNS and CDR2 SASEGT. The germline V and J ends were trimmed by 4 bases and 9 bases, with 19 bases remaining between them. CDR3 length equals 14 residues. CDR3 amino acids: CASSVSGYPTGQYF. Written as DNA, the CDR3 is TGTGCCAGCAGTGTCTCGGGATATCCTACCGGGCAGTACTTC.

This clone was found once. This chain connects TRBV2 to TRBJ2-5; D gene uncertain. The germline V gene encodes CDR1 SNHLY and CDR2 FYNNEI. This CDR3 has 13 amino acids. Trimming took off 6 bases at V and 6 bases at J, with 14 bases between the two ends. CDR3 in amino acids: CASRDSLLQTQYF. The CDR3 region has the DNA TGTGCCAGCAGAGACTCCTTACTTCAGACCCAGTACTTC.

In nucleotides, the CDR3 is TGTGCCAGCAGCCCTCCGGGGGGCCTCGGCACCGGGGAGCTGTTTTTT. It yields the protein CASSPPGGLGTGELFF. This rearrangement joins TRBV7-9 to TRBJ2-2, with D possibly matching TRBD2 (7 bases). CDR3 length: 16 residues. Per germline, CDR1 SEHNR and CDR2 FQNEAQ (reference sequence). The germline V and J ends were trimmed by 5 bases and 4 bases, with 17 bases remaining between them.

Note on this clone: A far larger clone is just one base off, so this is likely a read error. This chain uses TRBV27 with TRBJ2-2; 7 bases map to TRBD2. Germline trimming cut 5 bases from V and 4 bases from J; bases unmatched to any gene: 7. This CDR3 comprises 15 residues. CDR1 is MNHEY and CDR2 is SMNVEV in the germline V gene (reference sequence). CDR3 nucleotide sequence: TGTGCCAGCAGTGTAAGCGGGAATGTCACCGGGGAGCTGTTTTTT. Protein sequence: CASSVSGNVTGELFF.